This T cell receptor (beta chain) was profiled in a study of blood T cells in healthy people across ages (dated by TCRdb to between 2014 and 2017). For the wider study: In model experiments, template switching captured about one uniquely barcoded TCR beta cDNA molecule for every two T cells. To track age-related changes in TCR beta repertoire diversity, the study relied on deep sequencing normalized with unique cDNA molecular identifiers. The donors were split into four age groups: young (average about 16 years), middle-aged (39), aged (about 56) and long-lived (approximately 80). To avoid experimental bias, donors of different ages were spread randomly across the sequencing lanes. The study analyzed two additional independent replicas of 1 million unique cDNA reads from the same blood draw for two donors, one aged 18 to 30 and one aged 80 or older. What the authors observed across the whole study: Because the CMV infection status of the donors was unknown, age-related changes in expanded clonotypes may potentially have been confounded. A strong correlation was found between observed TCR beta diversity and the percentage of naive T cells measured by flow cytometry. Conclusive comparison of naive and antigen-experienced compartments was prevented by the profiling of bulk unsorted PBMCs. Compared with the aged group, the long-lived group had more naive CD4+ T cells, fewer expanded clones and increased TCR diversity, suggesting age selection. As age increased, observed TCR beta diversity per million T cells dropped in a roughly linear way, and a significant reduction was already evident by age roughly 40. Estimates of total diversity from one million sequenced T cells were regarded as lower bounds and underestimates.

The method behind the library was 5' RACE. Sequencing relied on an Illumina HiSeq 2500. A second PCR of roughly 7 to 12 cycles was run with a J-beta primer mix and a sample-barcoded 5' primer. A unique molecular identifier was introduced onto each TCR beta cDNA molecule by a template-switch 5' adaptor carrying 12 random nucleotides. Each sample yielded at least 2.5 million CDR3-containing paired-end reads. All of the RNA was converted into first-strand cDNA using the Mint cDNA synthesis kit, with a TRBC-specific oligonucleotide serving as the primer. Following uracil-DNA glycosylase treatment, all cDNA underwent a first 18-cycle PCR with the universal primers M1SS and BC2_uni_R. In the original analysis: Normalization of each sample was performed by random selection of 1 million high-quality reads, each carrying a distinct molecular identifier. Instead of being binned into consensus sequences, reads that shared molecular identifiers were thrown out. CDR3 identification, clonotype clustering and error correction used MiTCR with a Q25 quality threshold and the strictest error-elimination algorithm. A nonparametric unseen species model with Euler transformation was used to estimate a lower bound on total TCR beta diversity. TCRdb applied fastp at Q25 and MiXCR to the public reads, then kept only in-frame beta chains. Under each unique CDR3 protein, matching rows form one entry showing the most common genes and DNA. It is TCRdb's table, rather than the study itself, that gives the V and J calls and clone size. Counted in this sample were 700,000 to 900,000 distinct CDR3 sequences; about 55% of them appeared once. The top ten hold approximately 41% of the sample.

As encoded in the germline V gene, CDR1 is SGHTA while CDR2 is FQGNSA. The CDR3 sequence holds 14 residues, the cysteine and phenylalanine included. The DNA shown is the 42-base CDR3, in frame from base 1. As for this clonotype: The antigen it binds to is not known. One junction end disagrees with the germline gene, perhaps due to a read error.

The donors were a few dozen Caucasian individuals from Russia, aged roughly 6 to 100 years, who were systemically healthy. Ten milliliters of peripheral blood were drawn from each donor into EDTA-treated Vacutainer tubes. Ficoll-Paque density-gradient centrifugation was used to isolate PBMCs, with at least 6.5 million per sample. Trizol reagent was used to extract total RNA from the PBMCs, yielding at least 5 micrograms per sample. For every donor, an aliquot of PBMCs went through flow cytometry to measure the percentages of naive CD45RAhigh/CD27high T cells. The V and J genes are TRBV7-2 and TRBJ2-1, with the D segment identity uncertain. Sequencing used blood. The receptor comes from a man older than 75 in good health. CDR3 reads: CASSPGGSYNKQFF. The nucleotide sequence reads TGTGCCAGCAGCCCCGGTGGCTCCTACAATAAGCAGTTCTTC.